This TCR beta chain is drawn from a study of blood T cell repertoires in COVID-19. Overall study context: Material from acute and convalescent COVID-19 was sourced from the United States, Italy and Spain.

Seattle patients were enrolled during active infection and followed longitudinally. The CDR3 loop spans 15 amino acids. From germline, CDR1 is SGHTA and CDR2 FQGNSA. V gave up 8 bases and J gave up 1 base; unmatched junction bases: 8. Authors' methods: Amplification of reference gene primers provided the estimated nucleated cell counts. TCRdb's table, derived via immunoSEQ multiplex PCR, lists solely in-frame clones and lacks some. The DNA was the basis for D and trimming; V, J and clone size are from that table. The sample lists approximately 110,000 clones, approximately 85% occurring once. The receptor was isolated from a woman of 80 years or more with COVID-19, enrolled during active disease. The sequenced material came from peripheral blood. The chain joins TRBV7-2 to TRBJ2-5, with TRBD2 matching over 9 bases. The CDR3 DNA follows: TGTGCCAGCGGTTTGGCGGGAGGGCGCCAAGAGACCCAGTACTTC. Amino acids: CASGLAGGRQETQYF.